This TCR beta chain emerged from a study of T cells in localized non-small cell lung cancer. Study-level results: Peak T cell clonality was found in uninvolved adjacent lung, exceeding tumor. Patients showing higher blood T cell density tended to see longer overall survival. Detection in adjacent lung was observed for a median roughly 57 of the top 100 tumor clones.

Trimming stripped 3 bases from V and 4 bases from J, with 3 bases between. Per the germline V gene, CDR1 is SGHAT and CDR2 is FQNNGV. The CDR3 is made up of 11 amino acids. This table comes from immunoSEQ multiplex PCR, and its TCRdb copy is limited to in-frame clones, with some not included. The sample has over 45,000 clones; 85% to 90% are singletons. Regarding this clone: Antigen specificity is unknown.

The sequencing here drew on peripheral blood, taken before any cancer treatment. The clonotype originates from a man between 40 and 70 years old with stage I squamous cell lung carcinoma. V is TRBV11-2 and J is TRBJ1-1; no definite D call. The CDR3 loop reads CASSFPTEAFF. The DNA of the CDR3 is TGTGCCAGCAGCTTCCCCACTGAAGCTTTCTTT.